This TCR beta chain emerged from a study of identical twins. Trimming took 2 bases from V and 4 from J, leaving 9 bases between them. Germline V CDR1 and CDR2: SGHDT, YYEEEE. CDR3 length equals 14 residues. This clonotype was seen ten or more times. TCRdb reanalysed the 5' RACE reads using MiXCR and keeps one entry per CDR3 protein. The data hold about 720,000 distinct CDR3 sequences, with around a sixth observed a single time. These data also featured in a second study, about T cells expressing NK-cell markers.

The receptor was isolated from a woman between 18 and 29 years old in good health. Sequencing used PBMCs. The gene calls are TRBV5-6 and TRBJ2-2, with a tentative D call TRBD2 (5 bases). The CDR3 DNA reads TGTGCCAGCAGCTTCACCGGAGGCACCGGGGAGCTGTTTTTT. This sequence encodes CASSFTGGTGELFF.